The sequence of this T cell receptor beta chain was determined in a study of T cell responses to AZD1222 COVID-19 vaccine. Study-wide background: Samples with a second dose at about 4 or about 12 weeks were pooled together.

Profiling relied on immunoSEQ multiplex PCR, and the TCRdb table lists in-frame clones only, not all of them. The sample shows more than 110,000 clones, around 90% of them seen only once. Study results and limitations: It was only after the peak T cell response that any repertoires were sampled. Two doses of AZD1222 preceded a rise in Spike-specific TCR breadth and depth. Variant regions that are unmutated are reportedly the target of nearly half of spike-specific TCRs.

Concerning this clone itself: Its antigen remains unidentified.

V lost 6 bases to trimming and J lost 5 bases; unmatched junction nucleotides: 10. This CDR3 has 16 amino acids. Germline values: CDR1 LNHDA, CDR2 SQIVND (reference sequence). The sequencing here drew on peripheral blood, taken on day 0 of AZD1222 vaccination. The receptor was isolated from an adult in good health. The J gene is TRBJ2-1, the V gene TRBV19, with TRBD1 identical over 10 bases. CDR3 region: CASRKRGTGEHNEQFF. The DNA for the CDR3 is TGTGCCAGTAGGAAGAGGGGGACAGGGGAACACAATGAGCAGTTCTTC.